The subject of this entry is one TCR beta chain. The antigen is unknown. Assay used: immunoSEQ multiplex PCR; TCRdb lists only in-frame clones, some missing. The sample records 100,000 to 150,000 clones, roughly 89% being singletons. These data originate in a study of cytomegalovirus exposure and HLA in healthy donors. Study-level points and caveats: TCR beta chains numbering under 200 were designated cytomegalovirus-associated. The authors confirmed in vitro that a few CMV-associated chains were specific for CMV antigens. Reports indicated that the classifier achieved high specificity and sensitivity in diagnosing cytomegalovirus status.

The sequence was obtained from a young woman in good health and CMV-seronegative. The sequenced sample consisted of PBMCs.

The CDR3 reads CASSSGQKETQYF. The DNA of the CDR3 is TGTGCCAGCAGCTCGGGACAGAAGGAGACCCAGTACTTC. V is TRBV9 and J is TRBJ2-5; 7 nucleotides line up with TRBD1. Germline CDR1 and CDR2: SGDLS and YYNGEE. The CDR3 totals 13 residues. V lost 4 bases, J lost 5 bases, and 5 bases stayed unmatched.